This record concerns one T cell receptor beta chain sequence. These data belong to a study of blood T cell repertoires in COVID-19. Study background: Some COVID-19 samples were acute and others convalescent; all came from the United States, Italy and Spain. T cells, B-cell-depleted T cells, or PBMCs supplied cDNA or gDNA.

Authors' data handling: For nucleated cells, counts were estimated from reference gene primer amplification. Assay: immunoSEQ multiplex PCR; the TCRdb copy retains only in-frame clones and omits some. The DNA gave D and trimming, while V, J and clone size come from that table. The sample gives 110,000 to 150,000 clones, 80% to 90% of which show up once; around 2.9% is in the top ten. Sequencing was carried out using peripheral blood. The sequence was obtained from a man aged 60-69 years with active or convalescent COVID-19.

CDR3 residues: CASSQGFAGGKLFF. CDR3 nucleotides: TGTGCCAGCAGCCAAGGTTTCGCAGGGGGAAAACTGTTTTTT. This chain uses TRBV3-1 (or the pseudogene TRBV3-2) with TRBJ1-4; TRBD1 agrees at 7 bases. This CDR3 contains 14 residues. The V segment lost 1 base and the J segment 10 bases; nucleotides outside the gene matches: 6. CDR1 is LGHDT, CDR2 YNNKEL, per germline (reference sequence).